These 19 T cell receptor beta chains were all obtained from the same sample, sequenced in a study of T cell changes during pregnancy in multiple sclerosis (dated by TCRdb to between 2018 and 2020). The library was made by the immunoSEQ multiplex PCR assay. TCRdb limited this immuneACCESS table to in-frame rearrangements with V and J called. A share of clones is missing; checked studies link under half to unresolved V genes, and the rest is unexplained. This sample is represented by approximately 69,000 clones; around 94% of them were singletons. Less than 0.6% of the sample comes from the top ten. The material sequenced was peripheral blood, taken in the third trimester of pregnancy. Source of these receptors: a female donor with multiple sclerosis, enrolled in a pregnancy study.

This rearrangement joins TRBV19 to TRBJ1-2; the match to TRBD1 covers 10 bases. V shed 6 bases, J shed 7 bases, and the junction held 20 bases outside the gene matches. Germline assignment: CDR1 LNHDA and CDR2 SQIVND (reference sequence). This CDR3 comprises 18 residues. The CDR3 protein is CASSRTGTGAVGLSGYTF. The CDR3, as DNA: TGTGCCAGTAGCAGAACCGGGACAGGGGCGGTTGGTTTGAGTGGCTACACCTTC. The complete variable domain, with remaining parts taken from reference TRBV19 and TRBJ1-2, reads DGGITQSPKYLFRKEGQNVTLSCEQNLNHDAMYWYRQDPGQGLRLIYYSQIVNDFQKGDIAEGYSVSREKKESFPLTVTSAQKNPTAFYLCASSRTGTGAVGLSGYTFGSGTRLTVV.

The chain carries TRBV6-1 and TRBJ1-5; 7 bases are a match to TRBD1. The V segment lost 10 bases and the J segment 4 bases; nucleotides outside the gene matches: 13. The CDR3 is made up of 15 amino acids. CDR1 MNHNS and CDR2 SASEGT come from the germline V gene. The CDR3 nucleotides are TGTGCCACTTACAGGGGACCCCAAGCTAATCAGCCCCAGCATTTT. Translating gives CATYRGPQANQPQHF.

The chain links TRBV4-2 to TRBJ1-1; D uncertain. This CDR3 is 11 amino acids long. The V and J ends lost 1 base and 8 bases respectively, with 5 bases between them. Germline V lookup: CDR1 LGHNA, CDR2 YNFKEQ. CDR3 nucleotide sequence: TGTGCCAGCAGCCAAGCCCGGGAAGCTTTCTTT. Its protein is CASSQAREAFF.

This rearrangement joins TRBV4-1 to TRBJ1-2, with D uncertain. This CDR3 region has 12 residues. V lost 4 bases and J 8 bases, leaving 11 bases between the germline ends. In germline, CDR1 is MGHRA, CDR2 YSYEKL. The CDR3: CASSRLAGGYTF. The CDR3 coding sequence is TGCGCCAGCAGCCGCTTAGCGGGGGGCTACACCTTC.

The chain combines TRBV27 with TRBJ1-2; 7 bases agree with TRBD1. V was clipped by 4 bases and J by 3 bases; unmatched bases: 2. Germline lookup yields CDR1 MNHEY and CDR2 SMNVEV (reference sequence). The CDR3 is 13 residues long. CDR3 in DNA: TGTGCCAGCAGTTACGACAGGGACTATGGCTACACCTTC. The encoded protein is CASSYDRDYGYTF.

The CDR3 region is CASAPRAGAPYEQYF. CDR3 bases: TGCGCCAGCGCCCCGCGGGCGGGTGCCCCCTACGAGCAGTACTTC. The chain links TRBV5-1 to TRBJ2-7; TRBD2 might be the D (5 bases). Germline assignment: CDR1 SGHRS and CDR2 YFSETQ. The CDR3 runs 15 residues. V lost 7 bases and J 2 bases, leaving 19 bases between the germline ends.

This chain connects TRBV5-4 to TRBJ2-7; 8 nucleotides agree with TRBD2. The CDR3 has 15 amino acids. The germline V gene has CDR1 SGHNT and CDR2 YYREEE (reference sequence). With 0 bases clipped from V and 5 bases from J, the junction kept 7 bases outside the gene matches. CDR3 residues: CASSLAGLGGDEQYF. The CDR3 nucleotides read TGTGCCAGCAGCTTGGCGGGACTAGGCGGCGACGAGCAGTACTTC.

The genes are TRBV5-5 and TRBJ2-7; D is undetermined. This CDR3 is built from 11 residues. Trimming removed 0 bases at V and 4 bases at J, with 2 bases between. Germline values: CDR1 SGHKS, CDR2 YYEKEE (reference sequence). CDR3 in amino acids: CASSLAYEQYF. The CDR3 nucleotides read TGTGCCAGCAGCTTGGCGTACGAGCAGTACTTC. Supplemented by reference TRBV5-5 and TRBJ2-7, the full variable domain reads DAGVTQSPTHLIKTRGQQVTLRCSPISGHKSVSWYQQVLGQGPQFIFQYYEKEERGRGNFPDRFSARQFPNYSSELNVNALLLGDSALYLCASSLAYEQYFGPGTRLTVT.

V usage is TRBV6-5 and J usage is TRBJ1-5; 9 bases are a match to TRBD1. V shed 7 bases, J shed 1 base, and the junction held 5 bases outside the gene matches. The germline V gene has CDR1 MNHEY and CDR2 SVGAGI. This CDR3 has 15 residues. Here the CDR3 reads CASTDRGASNQPQHF. The CDR3 region has the DNA TGTGCCAGCACCGACAGGGGGGCAAGCAATCAGCCCCAGCATTTT.

This chain uses TRBV5-4 with TRBJ1-5; tentatively, D is TRBD1 (6 bases). V was pared by 0 bases and J by 2 bases, with 6 bases between. The CDR3 has 14 amino acids. Germline V CDR1 and CDR2: SGHNT, YYREEE (reference sequence). The CDR3 loop reads CASSLAGGNQPQHF. CDR3 nucleotide sequence: TGTGCCAGCAGCTTGGCAGGGGGCAATCAGCCCCAGCATTTT.

V gene TRBV7-9 combines with J gene TRBJ1-3; D uncertain. The germline gives CDR1 SEHNR, CDR2 FQNEAQ (reference sequence). This CDR3 contains 17 residues. V lost 4 bases to trimming and J lost 0 bases, with 16 bases between them. CDR3 DNA: TGTGCCAGCAGCTCCCGGAGACGCTCAATCTCTGGAAACACCATATATTTT. The encoded protein is CASSSRRRSISGNTIYF.

The genes are TRBV9 and TRBJ2-1; TRBD2 aligns across 13 bases. V trimming: 4 bases; J trimming: 0 bases; junction bases outside the gene matches: 10. CDR1 is SGDLS and CDR2 is YYNGEE in the germline V gene. The CDR3 runs to 19 residues. In DNA, the CDR3 is TGTGCCAGCAGCTTAAGGACTAGCGGGGGCCCTAGCTCCTACAATGAGCAGTTCTTC. Protein: CASSLRTSGGPSSYNEQFF.

V and J are TRBV14 and TRBJ2-7; D is unclear. This CDR3 is built from 13 residues. Germline lookup yields CDR1 SGHDN and CDR2 FVKESK. V shed 4 bases and J shed 3 bases, with 10 bases lying between them. CDR3 sequence (DNA): TGTGCCAGCAGCCCCCTCAGGAACTACGAGCAGTACTTC. Translated, it gives CASSPLRNYEQYF.

The chain recombines TRBV5-4 with TRBJ2-2, with 8 bases aligning to TRBD1. The germline gives CDR1 SGHNT, CDR2 YYREEE (reference sequence). This CDR3 spans 15 amino acids. With 3 bases clipped from V and 3 bases from J, the junction kept 4 bases outside the gene matches. The CDR3 DNA sequence: TGTGCCAGCAGCTGGCAGGGGGCTTACACCGGGGAGCTGTTTTTT. As protein: CASSWQGAYTGELFF. Full variable domain (missing parts from reference TRBV5-4 and TRBJ2-2): ETGVTQSPTHLIKTRGQQVTLRCSSQSGHNTVSWYQQALGQGPQFIFQYYREEENGRGNFPPRFSGLQFPNYSSELNVNALELDDSALYLCASSWQGAYTGELFFGEGSRLTVL.

The chain employs TRBV14 and TRBJ1-2, with D unclear. From germline, CDR1 is SGHDN and CDR2 FVKESK. The CDR3 length is 16 residues. The V and J ends lost 1 base and 0 bases respectively, with 12 bases between them. The CDR3, as DNA: TGTGCCAGCAGCCAAGGCGCGAAGAGGCCTAACTATGGCTACACCTTC. Encoded protein: CASSQGAKRPNYGYTF.

The chain uses TRBV5-1 and TRBJ2-5; D is perhaps TRBD2 (5 bases). The germline gives CDR1 SGHRS, CDR2 YFSETQ. This CDR3 region has 13 residues. V was cut by 6 bases and J by 3 bases, with 12 bases left in between. CDR3: CASKLSGEETQYF. CDR3 in DNA: TGCGCCAGCAAATTGAGCGGCGAAGAGACCCAGTACTTC.

V is TRBV5-4 and J is TRBJ2-7; 11 nucleotides line up with TRBD2. Germline lookup yields CDR1 SGHNT and CDR2 YYREEE (reference sequence). There are 14 residues in the CDR3. J was trimmed by 4 bases and V by 2 bases; bases with no gene match: 2. The CDR3 DNA reads TGTGCCAGCAGCTTTGCTAGCGGGGGGTACGAGCAGTACTTC. It specifies CASSFASGGYEQYF. The full variable domain, completed using reference TRBV5-4 and TRBJ2-7, is ETGVTQSPTHLIKTRGQQVTLRCSSQSGHNTVSWYQQALGQGPQFIFQYYREEENGRGNFPPRFSGLQFPNYSSELNVNALELDDSALYLCASSFASGGYEQYFGPGTRLTVT.

This rearrangement joins TRBV5-6 to TRBJ1-1; tentative D call: TRBD1 (6 bases). The germline CDR1 and CDR2 sequences are SGHDT and YYEEEE. The V end lost 2 bases, the J end lost 7 bases, and 18 bases lay between the germline ends. CDR3 size: 15 residues. The CDR3 region is CASSLRGAGSIEAFF. The CDR3 DNA reads TGTGCCAGCAGCTTACGGGGGGCGGGGTCCATTGAAGCTTTCTTT.

The chain couples TRBV12-2 to TRBJ1-1; TRBD1 is the table's D call, not checked against the DNA. TRBV12-2 is given as a pseudogene. CDR3 length: 17 amino acids. In DNA, the CDR3 is TGTGCAAGTCGCTTAGGACAGGGCACTCCCTTTTACACTGAAGCTTTCTTT. This codes for CASRLGQGTPFYTEAFF.